This entry features one TCR beta chain sequence. There is no known antigen for this receptor. One base away there is no much larger clone; base qualities are not given. TCRbeta CDR3 regions were amplified from genomic DNA by means of the immunoSEQ Assay, a bias-controlled multiplex PCR. In the paper's pipeline: Within the assay, amplification of reference gene primers was used to estimate how many nucleated cells each sample contained. To quantify the absolute abundance of each unique TCRbeta CDR3 rearrangement, sequence reads were collapsed and filtered. For each sample, productive Simpson clonality was calculated as the square root of Simpson's diversity index over productive rearrangements. Here the immuneACCESS table is served through TCRdb, limited to in-frame sequences with V and J called. Missing clones are a known gap in these copies; in checked studies unresolved V genes cover under half, and the rest lacks a known reason. From that table come the V and J calls and clone size; the DNA was used to work out D and trimming. The sample yields 250,000 to 300,000 clones; around four fifths were counted once. The ten top clones hold under 5.5% of the sample.

This sample is drawn from a study of blood T cell repertoires in COVID-19 (dated by TCRdb to 2018 to 2020). For the study in its entirety: Collaborator samples came from the United States, Italy and Spain and covered acute and convalescent phases of COVID-19. The prospective study material was composed of cDNA or gDNA derived from T cells, B-cell-depleted T cells, or PBMCs. Deeply sampled blood TCRbeta repertoires from subjects exposed to, actively infected with, or recovered from COVID-19 were included in the dataset. The repertoires were released in a freely available public database meant as a resource for research on the immune response to SARS-CoV-2. Samples came from the ongoing ImmuneRACE study (first 160 participants) plus 1,254 subjects from 6 global collaborators. The sample metadata nearly always contained a de-identified subject ID, COVID-19 status, age in years and sex. HLA class I and class II types, where available, came from metadata supplied by the sample provider rather than from assay-based typing. The research as a whole found: Clinical and demographic metadata were provided uncurated, with the amount varying by source and participant.

Another Seattle source contributed samples from volunteer blood donors who had recovered from COVID-19. The collaborating institutions used their own protocols to collect whole blood in K2EDTA tubes. For TCRbeta analysis, collaborators shipped samples in one of three forms: frozen whole blood, isolated PBMCs, or DNA extracted from either of those sample types. Trimming leaves V shorter by 3 bases and J shorter by 6 bases, with the junction holding 5 bases beyond the gene matches. The CDR3 has 16 amino acids, counting the end cysteine and phenylalanine. Here the CDR3 DNA is all that survives: 48 bases in frame from base 1. For CDR1 and CDR2, the germline V gene lists KGHSH and LQKENI.

The sequence is built from TRBV18 and TRBJ2-2, with 12 bases aligning to TRBD2. The TCR sequence derives from a man in his sixties who had recovered from COVID-19. The specimen was peripheral blood. The CDR3 is CASSPLAGGPSGELFF. The DNA sequence is TGTGCCAGCTCACCGCTAGCGGGAGGGCCATCCGGGGAGCTGTTTTTT.